These T cell receptor beta chains were read from a single sample in a study of control samples from healthy donors and cancer patients. Only in-frame clones appear in the TCRdb table, and some are missing; sequencing was by immunoSEQ multiplex PCR. The table lists fewer than 200,000 clones, approximately 90% of them singletons, with around 12% in the top ten. The sequenced sample consisted of blood. These receptors originate from a man aged 25-45 years in good health. Both conserved end residues are part of each CDR3. A D gene is named only where the DNA matches it firmly. Clone size, where shown, is once, few, many, or a class for clones that have expanded.

abundance	d_gene	v_gene	j_gene	CDR3nt	CDR3aa
-	-	TRBV28	TRBJ2-7	TGTGCCAGCAGTCTCCACAACAGGGTGTCCTACGAGCAGTACTTC	CASSLHNRVSYEQYF
-	-	TRBV19	TRBJ2-2	TGTGCCAGTAGTAATGGACAGCTTTACACCGGGGAGCTGTTTTTT	CASSNGQLYTGELFF
once	-	TRBV13	TRBJ1-6	TGTGCCAGCAGCTCTGGCGGGCCGGAACGGGCACCCCTCCACTTT	CASSSGGPERAPLHF
-	-	TRBV18	TRBJ2-7	TGTGCCAGCTCACAGGGCTCCGGCTACGAGCAGTACTTC	CASSQGSGYEQYF
-	TRBD1	TRBV11-3	TRBJ2-1	TGTGCCAGCAGCTTAGTGGCGGGCAGGGGGTACTACAATGAGCAGTTCTTC	CASSLVAGRGYYNEQFF
-	-	TRBV27	TRBJ1-5	TGTGCCAGCAGGTCCGGGACCTATAATCAGCCCCAGCATTTT	CASRSGTYNQPQHF
-	-	TRBV28	TRBJ1-5	TGTGCCAGCAGTTTCTATGCACCGCTCAGACAGACGAGCAATCAGCCCCAGCATTTT	CASSFYAPLRQTSNQPQHF
-	-	TRBV5-4	TRBJ1-1	TGTGCCAGCAGCTTAAGAGGACGGACCGCCGGTGGCACTGAAGCTTTCTTT	CASSLRGRTAGGTEAFF
-	TRBD1	TRBV15	TRBJ1-4	TGTGCCGCCTCTAAGGGACAGGGAAAGGAAAAACTGTTTTTT	CAASKGQGKEKLFF
-	-	TRBV6-5	TRBJ1-4	TGTGCCAGCAGCAATCAACAGGAAAAACTGTTTTTT	CASSNQQEKLFF
-	-	TRBV18	TRBJ1-2	TGTGCCAGCTCCCCGCCGGACGGTAACTATGGCTACACCTTC	CASSPPDGNYGYTF
-	TRBD2	TRBV28	TRBJ2-7	TGTGCCAGCAGTCGGGGACTAGCGGCTACCTACGAGCAGTACTTC	CASSRGLAATYEQYF
-	-	TRBV27	TRBJ2-1	TGTGCCAGCAGTTTAGGGATTGGGGAGCAGTTCTTC	CASSLGIGEQFF
once	TRBD1	TRBV5-1	TRBJ2-5	TGCGCCAGCAGCTTAATGGGACAGATCCAAGAGACCCAGTACTTC	CASSLMGQIQETQYF
-	-	TRBV6-1	TRBJ2-7	TGTGCCAGCAGTGAAGCGCATCTGGGATCGGGCTACGAGCAGTACTTC	CASSEAHLGSGYEQYF
-	-	TRBV7-9	TRBJ1-1	TGTGCCAGCAGCTTAGGGGGAGGGCCGAACACTGAAGCTTTCTTT	CASSLGGGPNTEAFF